The 23 T cell receptor beta chains below all came from one sample that was sequenced in a study of OX40 agonist ivuxolimab in advanced cancers. The repertoire was sequenced with immunoSEQ multiplex PCR; TCRdb's copy has only in-frame clones and lacks some. The table lists roughly 88,000 clones, roughly 86% of them singletons. This specimen was CD4+ or CD8+ T cells sorted from blood, taken in a trial of the OX40 agonist ivuxolimab. The receptors shown here come from an adult with an advanced solid tumor such as melanoma, head and neck, liver or kidney cancer.

The chain employs TRBV5-1 and TRBJ1-2; D perhaps matches TRBD1 (5 bases). V gave up 1 base and J gave up 6 bases, with 13 bases separating them. The CDR3 loop spans 14 amino acids. Looked up from germline, CDR1 is SGHRS and CDR2 is YFSETQ. CDR3 DNA: TGCGCCAGCAGCTTGATGGGGGTCGGGGATGGCTACACCTTC. This encodes CASSLMGVGDGYTF.

V is TRBV5-1 and J is TRBJ1-1, with a tentative D call TRBD1 (5 bases). CDR3 length: 14 residues. With 0 bases removed from V and 4 bases from J, the gap between germline ends came to 10 bases. Looked up from germline, CDR1 is SGHRS and CDR2 is YFSETQ. The DNA of the CDR3 is TGCGCCAGCAGCTTGGACAGGACACCCACTGAAGCTTTCTTT. Translating it yields CASSLDRTPTEAFF.

The chain employs TRBV4-3 and TRBJ2-1, with TRBD2 identical over 10 bases. The CDR3 extends over 15 amino acids. The trim removed 1 base at V and 8 bases at J, leaving 5 bases unmatched. CDR1 and CDR2 (germline): LGHNA, YSLEER. CDR3 in amino acids: CASSQGSGRGYEQFF. The CDR3 nucleotides read TGCGCCAGCAGCCAAGGAAGCGGGAGGGGGTATGAGCAGTTCTTC.

The V and J genes are TRBV19 and TRBJ1-4; a possible D gene is TRBD1 (5 bases). The V and J ends lost 6 bases and 7 bases respectively, with 18 bases between them. The V gene's germline CDR1 is LNHDA and CDR2 SQIVND (reference sequence). CDR3 length equals 15 residues. This CDR3 reads CASSDNAGLAEKLFF. CDR3 nucleotide sequence: TGTGCCAGTAGCGATAACGCAGGGTTAGCTGAAAAACTGTTTTTT. Filled out from reference TRBV19 and TRBJ1-4, the complete variable domain reads DGGITQSPKYLFRKEGQNVTLSCEQNLNHDAMYWYRQDPGQGLRLIYYSQIVNDFQKGDIAEGYSVSREKKESFPLTVTSAQKNPTAFYLCASSDNAGLAEKLFFGSGTQLSVL.

The chain employs TRBV7-2 and TRBJ2-3, with 7 positions matching TRBD2. The J segment lost 3 bases and the V segment lost 2 bases, leaving 5 bases of the junction unmatched. The germline V gene encodes CDR1 SGHTA and CDR2 FQGNSA. The CDR3 has 15 residues. The CDR3 DNA reads TGTGCCAGCAGCTTATCAGTAGCGGGTACAGATACGCAGTATTTT. Its protein product is CASSLSVAGTDTQYF.

The chain has TRBV2 and TRBJ2-5, with 8 bases identical to TRBD2. The length of the CDR3 is 14 residues. Losses at the gene ends were 6 bases for V and 5 bases for J; bases not matched to a gene: 8. Germline CDR1 reads SNHLY; CDR2 reads FYNNEI. This chain's CDR3 is CASRGTSLRETQYF. The CDR3 DNA is TGTGCCAGCAGGGGGACTAGTTTAAGGGAGACCCAGTACTTC.

The chain carries TRBV11-3 and TRBJ2-1, with D uncertain. Germline V gene sequence: CDR1 SGHNT, CDR2 YENEEA. CDR3 length: 17 residues. The V end was cut by 1 base, the J end by 3 bases, with 16 bases between. The CDR3 DNA reads TGTGCCAGCAGCTTAGCTGTTCTAGGGTCTAGCTACAATGAGCAGTTCTTC. It is translated as CASSLAVLGSSYNEQFF.

The chain links TRBV2 to TRBJ1-2, with 7 bases that match TRBD1. The germline CDR1 and CDR2 sequences are SNHLY and FYNNEI. Trimming at V came to 7 bases and at J to 2 bases, leaving 7 bases not matched to a gene. CDR3 size: 14 residues. In DNA, the CDR3 is TGTGCCAGCAAAGAGGACAGGCAAAACTATGGCTACACCTTC. It specifies CASKEDRQNYGYTF.

The chain combines TRBV5-1 with TRBJ2-1, with a weak D call TRBD1 (6 bases). Per germline, CDR1 SGHRS and CDR2 YFSETQ. The CDR3 is 13 amino acids. Trimming pared 4 bases from V and 8 bases from J, leaving 13 bases between. CDR3 region: CASSGTGLDEQFF. The CDR3 DNA follows: TGCGCCAGCAGCGGAACAGGGCTAGATGAGCAGTTCTTC.

Only one count was recorded for this clone. V usage is TRBV19 and J usage is TRBJ1-4; 7 nucleotides match TRBD1. From germline, CDR1 is LNHDA and CDR2 SQIVND (reference sequence). The CDR3 spans 14 residues. J was trimmed by 1 base and V by 7 bases; bases with no gene match: 3. Here the CDR3 reads CASIHRGTNEKLFF. Here the CDR3 DNA reads TGTGCCAGTATTCACAGGGGAACTAATGAAAAACTGTTTTTT.

A single count supports this clone. The chain is built from TRBV28 and TRBJ1-1, with 7 positions matching TRBD1. With V trimmed by 6 bases and J by 2 bases, 9 bases remained unmatched. Germline-derived CDR1 and CDR2 are MDHEN and SYDVKM. This CDR3 is 15 amino acids long. CDR3 sequence (DNA): TGTGCCAGCAGCATCCCCGGGACAGCTAACACTGAAGCTTTCTTT. Residues: CASSIPGTANTEAFF.

In its sample, this clone was seen a few times. The chain carries TRBV1 and TRBJ1-1; the table's D call, TRBD1, has no DNA check behind it. TRBV1 is a listed pseudogene. The CDR3 runs to 18 residues. DNA for the CDR3: TGCACCAGCAGCCAAGAGCGTCCCGGGACAGGGACTAACACTGAAGCTTTCTTT. It is translated as CTSSQERPGTGTNTEAFF.

This clone has more than one count but fewer than ten. This chain uses TRBV6-1 with TRBJ1-4; D remains ambiguous. The CDR3 is 11 amino acids. CDR1 and CDR2 from the germline V gene are MNHNS and SASEGT. The V end was cut by 6 bases, the J end by 7 bases, with 6 bases between. The CDR3 spells CASRGSEKLFF. CDR3 DNA: TGTGCCAGCAGAGGTAGTGAAAAACTGTTTTTT.

V and J are TRBV6-6 and TRBJ1-3, with D possibly TRBD1 on 5 matching bases. This CDR3 region has 14 residues. With 6 bases removed from V and 1 base from J, the gap between germline ends came to 10 bases. The germline V gene encodes CDR1 MNHNY and CDR2 SVGAGI (reference sequence). DNA of the CDR3: TGTGCCAGCAGCTGGGGGGTTTCTGGAAACACCATATATTTT. Amino acids: CASSWGVSGNTIYF.

The CDR3: CASGRGLAGGPGANVLTF. CDR3 in DNA: TGTGCTAGTGGGAGGGGACTAGCGGGAGGGCCAGGGGCCAACGTCCTGACTTTC. The V call is TRBV12-5, the J call TRBJ2-6; 16 bases are shared with TRBD2. Germline values: CDR1 LGHNT, CDR2 FRNRAP. This CDR3 is 18 amino acids long. J was trimmed by 4 bases and V by 6 bases; bases with no gene match: 6.

The rearrangement links TRBV5-1 to TRBJ2-1; no reliable D call. The germline V and J ends were trimmed by 0 bases and 5 bases, with 6 bases remaining between them. CDR3 size: 13 residues. Germline loops: CDR1 SGHRS, CDR2 YFSETQ. The CDR3 is CASSLAQNNEQFF. The CDR3 coding sequence is TGCGCCAGCAGCTTGGCCCAAAACAATGAGCAGTTCTTC.

In this sample, this clone turned up once. This chain links TRBV11-2 with TRBJ2-7; 9 bases agree with TRBD2. Losses at the gene ends were 0 bases for V and 7 bases for J; bases not matched to a gene: 7. CDR3 length: 15 amino acids. Germline V gene lookup returns CDR1 SGHAT and CDR2 FQNNGV. CDR3 protein: CASSLEVLAGAEQYF. The CDR3 coding sequence is TGTGCCAGCAGCTTAGAAGTGTTAGCGGGAGCTGAGCAGTACTTC.

This rearrangement joins TRBV5-1 to TRBJ1-2, with D perhaps TRBD1 (6 bases). The CDR3 spans 14 residues. The V end was cut by 4 bases, the J end by 6 bases, with 16 bases between. Germline V gene sequence: CDR1 SGHRS, CDR2 YFSETQ. The CDR3, as DNA: TGCGCCAGCAGCCTCAGACAGGACGGGGATGGCTACACCTTC. Protein product: CASSLRQDGDGYTF.

The chain combines TRBV29-1 with TRBJ1-1; tentative D call: TRBD1 (6 bases). With 6 bases removed from V and 1 base from J, the gap between germline ends came to 18 bases. The CDR3 runs to 15 residues. CDR1 SQVTM and CDR2 ANQGSEA come from the germline V gene. The CDR3 loop reads CSVSRGGGGNTEAFF. In nucleotides, the CDR3 is TGCAGCGTCTCTAGGGGAGGGGGAGGGAACACTGAAGCTTTCTTT. Complete variable domain (other parts from reference TRBV29-1 and TRBJ1-1): SAVISQKPSRDICQRGTSLTIQCQVDSQVTMMFWYRQQPGQSLTLIATANQGSEATYESGFVIDKFPISRPNLTFSTLTVSNMSPEDSSIYLCSVSRGGGGNTEAFFGQGTRLTVV.

This clone has only a few counts. The rearrangement uses TRBV30 and TRBJ1-5, with a tentative D call TRBD1 (6 bases). V was cut by 5 bases and J by 4 bases, with 12 bases left in between. The CDR3 consists of 13 residues. In germline, CDR1 is GTSNPN, CDR2 SVGIG (reference sequence). The CDR3, as DNA: TGTGCCTGGGGACAGCTAGTGAATCAGCCCCAGCATTTT. Residues: CAWGQLVNQPQHF.

The chain employs TRBV9 and TRBJ2-2; 7 bases agree with TRBD2. The germline V gene encodes CDR1 SGDLS and CDR2 YYNGEE. V lost 0 bases, J lost 3 bases, and 14 bases stayed unmatched. CDR3 length: 19 residues. The CDR3 loop is CASSVEFGWGAGHTGELFF. The CDR3 coding sequence is TGTGCCAGCAGCGTAGAATTTGGGTGGGGAGCGGGGCACACCGGGGAGCTGTTTTTT.

The V call is TRBV5-5, the J call TRBJ1-1; no reliable D call. CDR1 and CDR2 from the germline V gene are SGHKS and YYEKEE (reference sequence). V shed 2 bases and J shed 7 bases, with 12 bases lying between them. This CDR3 contains 13 residues. CDR3 coding DNA: TGTGCCAGCAGCTTCTTTGAGGGCCGTGAAGCTTTCTTT. Protein: CASSFFEGREAFF.

The chain combines TRBV7-2 with TRBJ2-7, with 8 bases matching TRBD2. The CDR3 runs to 14 residues. The germline CDR1 and CDR2 sequences are SGHTA and FQGNSA. The V gene end was trimmed by 5 bases and the J gene end by 3 bases; junction bases not matched to a gene: 6. The CDR3 region is CASSPGGRIYEQYV. In DNA form, the CDR3 reads TGTGCCAGCAGCCCGGGGGGGAGAATCTACGAGCAGTACGTC.